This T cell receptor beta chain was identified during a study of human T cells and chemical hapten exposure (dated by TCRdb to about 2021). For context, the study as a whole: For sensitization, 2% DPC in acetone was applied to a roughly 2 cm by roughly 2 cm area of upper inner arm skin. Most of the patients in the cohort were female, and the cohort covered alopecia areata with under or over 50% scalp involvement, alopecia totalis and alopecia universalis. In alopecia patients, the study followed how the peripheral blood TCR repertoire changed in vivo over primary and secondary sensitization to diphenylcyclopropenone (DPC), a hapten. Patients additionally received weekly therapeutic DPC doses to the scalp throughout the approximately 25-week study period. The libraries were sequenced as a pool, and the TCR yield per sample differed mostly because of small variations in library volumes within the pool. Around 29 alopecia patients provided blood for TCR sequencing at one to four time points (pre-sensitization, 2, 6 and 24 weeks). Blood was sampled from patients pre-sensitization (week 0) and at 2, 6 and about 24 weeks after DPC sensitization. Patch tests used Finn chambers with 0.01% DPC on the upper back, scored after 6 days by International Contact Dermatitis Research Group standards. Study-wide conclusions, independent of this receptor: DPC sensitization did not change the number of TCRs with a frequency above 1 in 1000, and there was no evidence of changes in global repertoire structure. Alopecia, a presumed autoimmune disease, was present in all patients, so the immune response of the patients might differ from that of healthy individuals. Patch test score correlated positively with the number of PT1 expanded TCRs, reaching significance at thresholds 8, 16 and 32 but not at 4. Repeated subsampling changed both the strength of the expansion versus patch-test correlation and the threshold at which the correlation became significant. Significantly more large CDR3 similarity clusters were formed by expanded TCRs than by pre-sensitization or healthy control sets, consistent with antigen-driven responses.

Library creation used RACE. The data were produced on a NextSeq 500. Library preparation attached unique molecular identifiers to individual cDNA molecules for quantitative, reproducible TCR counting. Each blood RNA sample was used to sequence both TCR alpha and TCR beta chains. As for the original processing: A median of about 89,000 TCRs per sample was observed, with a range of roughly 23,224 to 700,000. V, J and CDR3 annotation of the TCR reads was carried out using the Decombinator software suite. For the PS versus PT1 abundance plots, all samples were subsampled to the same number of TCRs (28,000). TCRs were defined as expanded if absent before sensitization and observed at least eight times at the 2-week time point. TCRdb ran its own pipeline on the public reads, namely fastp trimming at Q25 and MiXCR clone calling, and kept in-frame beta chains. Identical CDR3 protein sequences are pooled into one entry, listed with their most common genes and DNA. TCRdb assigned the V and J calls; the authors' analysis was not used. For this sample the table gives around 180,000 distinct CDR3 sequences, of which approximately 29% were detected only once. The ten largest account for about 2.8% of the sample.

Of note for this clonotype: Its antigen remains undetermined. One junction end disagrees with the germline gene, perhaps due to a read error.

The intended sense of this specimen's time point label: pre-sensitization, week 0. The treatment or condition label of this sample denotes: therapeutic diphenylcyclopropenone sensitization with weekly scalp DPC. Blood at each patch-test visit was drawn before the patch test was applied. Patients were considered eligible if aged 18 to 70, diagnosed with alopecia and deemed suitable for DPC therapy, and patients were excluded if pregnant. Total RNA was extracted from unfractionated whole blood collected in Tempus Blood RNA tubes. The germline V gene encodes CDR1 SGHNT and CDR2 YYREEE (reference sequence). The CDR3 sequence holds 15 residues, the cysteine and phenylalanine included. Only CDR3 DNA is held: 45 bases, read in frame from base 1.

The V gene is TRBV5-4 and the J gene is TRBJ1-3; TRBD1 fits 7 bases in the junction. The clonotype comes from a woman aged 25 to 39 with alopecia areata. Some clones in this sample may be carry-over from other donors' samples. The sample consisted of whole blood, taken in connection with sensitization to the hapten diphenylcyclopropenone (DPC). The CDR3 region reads CASSSRRGAGNTIYF. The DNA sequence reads TGTGCCAGCAGCTCCCGCAGGGGGGCTGGGAACACCATATATTTT.